This T cell receptor (beta chain) was obtained from a study of shared clonotypes between healthy human individuals. This clone showed up just once. Additional DNA sequences in this sample encode the identical CDR3. It was into CD45RA+ naive and CD45RA-negative memory subsets that the CD4+ cells were split. Researchers divided each subset's genomic DNA evenly across several immunoSEQ plates. The repertoire was sequenced with immunoSEQ multiplex PCR; TCRdb's copy has only in-frame clones and lacks some. The sample shows some 2 million clones, 85% to 95% of them seen only once. V gave up 2 bases and J gave up 2 bases, with 11 bases separating them. This CDR3 comprises 15 residues. In germline, CDR1 is SGHNT, CDR2 YYREEE (reference sequence).

The chain recombines TRBV5-4 with TRBJ2-1, with D unclear. The origin of this receptor is a man younger than 30 in good health. The specimen sequenced was naive CD4+ T cells sorted from blood. Subset noted: CD45RA+ positively selected. For the CDR3, the DNA is TGTGCCAGCAGCTTAGGCGGAAGGGCCTACAATGAGCAGTTCTTC. Amino acids: CASSLGGRAYNEQFF.